Below, 20 T cell receptor beta chains from the same sample are listed, as sequenced in a study of shared clonotypes between healthy human individuals. CD45RO-negative, CCR7-positively selected cells formed the naive CD8 fraction, excluding terminally differentiated effector memory CD45RA+ cells. Repertoires were generated with immunoSEQ multiplex PCR, while TCRdb's copy carries only in-frame clones and drops some. The sample holds around 1.9 million clones, 85% to 95% seen once. The sample consisted of naive CD8+ T cells from PBMCs. The receptors stem from a man aged 18 to 29 in good health. Some clones in this sample may be carry-over from other donors' samples.

This clone has more than one count but fewer than ten. The chain carries TRBV15 and TRBJ1-1; D call uncertain. The CDR3 is 15 amino acids. CDR1 is LNHNV and CDR2 is YYDKDF in the germline V gene (reference sequence). Trimming shortened V by 5 bases and J by 3 bases, and 16 bases separated the two germline ends. The CDR3 DNA sequence: TGTGCCACCAGCGGCCCGAGCGGGGAGGACACTGAAGCTTTCTTT. As protein: CATSGPSGEDTEAFF.

The chain is built from TRBV11-2 and TRBJ2-5; D is unresolved. The V and J ends lost 5 bases and 1 base respectively, with 20 bases between them. Germline-derived CDR1 and CDR2 are SGHAT and FQNNGV. This CDR3 contains 17 residues. CDR3 in amino acids: CASSPNSRERIQETQYF. CDR3 coding DNA: TGTGCCAGCAGCCCCAACAGTAGGGAAAGAATCCAAGAGACCCAGTACTTC.

The rearrangement joins TRBV5-1 to TRBJ2-7; tentative D call: TRBD1 (7 bases). From germline, CDR1 is SGHRS and CDR2 YFSETQ. The V gene lost 0 bases and the J gene lost 5 bases, with 21 bases spanning the gap. The CDR3 consists of 17 residues. CDR3 DNA: TGCGCCAGCAGCTTGGCTTTGGGGGGACAGCACGCGAACGAGCAGTACTTC. Protein sequence: CASSLALGGQHANEQYF.

The chain is built from TRBV4-3 and TRBJ2-7; D may be TRBD2 (5 bases). CDR3 length equals 15 residues. The germline gives CDR1 LGHNA, CDR2 YSLEER. The germline V and J ends were trimmed by 4 bases and 0 bases, with 13 bases remaining between them. The CDR3 DNA reads as TGCGCCAGCAGCCCCCCGGACTCCTGCTCCTACGAGCAGTACTTC. It is translated as CASSPPDSCSYEQYF.

This chain joins TRBV27 and TRBJ2-7; D might be TRBD1 (5 bases). The germline gives CDR1 MNHEY, CDR2 SMNVEV (reference sequence). The CDR3 is 16 amino acids. Trimming left V 7 bases short and J 0 bases short, with 19 bases between. In nucleotides, the CDR3 is TGTGCCAGCACATCCAAATCGGCAGGGAACTCCTACGAGCAGTACTTC. Protein sequence: CASTSKSAGNSYEQYF.

CDR3 residues: CASSSGRRGEAFF. For the CDR3, the DNA is TGCGCCAGCAGCTCCGGGCGGCGAGGTGAAGCTTTCTTT. The rearrangement links TRBV5-1 to TRBJ1-1; D unclear. V was cut by 3 bases and J by 7 bases, with 13 bases left in between. Germline V gene data show CDR1 as SGHRS and CDR2 as YFSETQ. This CDR3 spans 13 amino acids. Filled out from reference TRBV5-1 and TRBJ1-1, the complete variable domain reads KAGVTQTPRYLIKTRGQQVTLSCSPISGHRSVSWYQQTPGQGLQFLFEYFSETQRNKGNFPGRFSGRQFSNSRSEMNVSTLELGDSALYLCASSSGRRGEAFFGQGTRLTVV.

J is TRBJ2-1 and V is TRBV7-7; TRBD2 is a possible D gene (5 bases). V lost 5 bases to trimming and J lost 4 bases, with 12 bases between them. Germline CDR1 SSHAT, CDR2 FNYEAQ (reference sequence). The CDR3 covers 14 residues. The CDR3 sequence: CASSPRPGYNEQFF. As DNA, the CDR3 is TGTGCCAGCAGCCCCAGGCCGGGGTACAATGAGCAGTTCTTC.

The V gene is TRBV28, the J gene TRBJ1-2; D is uncertain. The germline CDR1 and CDR2 sequences are MDHEN and SYDVKM. V was clipped by 6 bases and J by 7 bases, with 9 bases between them. The CDR3 loop spans 11 amino acids. CDR3 nucleotide sequence: TGTGCCAGCAGCCAGTGGTTTGGCTACACCTTC. Translation: CASSQWFGYTF.

The chain recombines TRBV7-8 with TRBJ2-6; 7 nucleotides match TRBD2. The germline V gene encodes CDR1 SGHVS and CDR2 FQNEAQ. Unmatched junction bases numbered 6, after V lost 4 bases and J lost 0 bases. This CDR3 is 17 amino acids long. This CDR3 is CASSYGGSLSGANVLTF. The CDR3 coding sequence is TGTGCCAGCAGCTACGGCGGGAGCCTCTCTGGGGCCAACGTCCTGACTTTC.

This chain connects TRBV28 to TRBJ2-7, with a weak D call TRBD1 (6 bases). Germline CDR1 and CDR2: MDHEN and SYDVKM. Trimming took off 3 bases at V and 3 bases at J, with 15 bases between the two ends. The CDR3 consists of 15 residues. The CDR3 DNA reads TGTGCCAGCAGTTTTCGCAGGGGCATCCTCTACGAGCAGTACTTC. It specifies CASSFRRGILYEQYF. The full variable domain, with the rest looked up from reference TRBV28 and TRBJ2-7, is DVKVTQSSRYLVKRTGEKVFLECVQDMDHENMFWYRQDPGLGLRLIYFSYDVKMKEKGDIPEGYSVSREKKERFSLILESASTNQTSMYLCASSFRRGILYEQYFGPGTRLTVT.

CDR3 sequence (DNA): TGCAGCGTTGAAAGAGGGCTAGCGGAATCCTCCTACAATGAGCAGTTCTTC. Translation: CSVERGLAESSYNEQFF. The rearrangement links TRBV29-1 to TRBJ2-1; 7 nucleotides agree with TRBD2. Germline CDR1 and CDR2: SQVTM and ANQGSEA. V was clipped by 2 bases and J by 0 bases; unmatched bases: 10. The CDR3 has 17 amino acids.

This chain joins TRBV5-1 and TRBJ2-7; D is perhaps TRBD2 (6 bases). The ends were cut back, 4 bases at V and 2 bases at J, with 13 bases in the middle. This CDR3 is built from 14 residues. The V gene's germline CDR1 is SGHRS and CDR2 YFSETQ. CDR3 sequence reads: CASSQPGLTYEQYF. CDR3 DNA sequence: TGCGCCAGCAGCCAGCCGGGACTTACCTACGAGCAGTACTTC.

J is TRBJ1-1 and V is TRBV27; maybe TRBD1 (6 bases). CDR1 and CDR2 from the germline V gene are MNHEY and SMNVEV (reference sequence). V was pared by 5 bases and J by 5 bases, with 15 bases between. The CDR3 has 14 residues. CDR3 region: CASSIVGGRTEAFF. CDR3 coding DNA: TGTGCCAGCAGTATAGTCGGGGGGCGGACTGAAGCTTTCTTT.

The CDR3 spells CATRPSSGRVNEQFF. In DNA form, the CDR3 reads TGTGCCACCCGCCCGTCTAGCGGGAGAGTCAATGAGCAGTTCTTC. This chain joins TRBV9 and TRBJ2-1, with TRBD2 matching over 10 bases. Germline CDR1 reads SGDLS; CDR2 reads YYNGEE. This CDR3 has 15 amino acids. Unmatched junction bases numbered 12, after V lost 9 bases and J lost 6 bases.

The chain couples TRBV5-1 to TRBJ2-7; D tentatively reads TRBD1 or TRBD2 (5 bases each). V lost 3 bases to trimming and J lost 9 bases, with 22 bases between them. Germline assignment: CDR1 SGHRS and CDR2 YFSETQ. The CDR3 covers 15 residues. CDR3 sequence: CASSWLSDDPRGQYF. The CDR3 DNA reads as TGCGCCAGCAGCTGGCTCTCGGACGATCCGAGGGGGCAGTACTTC.

The table lists this clone with a few counts. The V gene is TRBV9, the J gene TRBJ2-2; weak D call: TRBD1 (5 bases). CDR1 and CDR2 from the germline V gene are SGDLS and YYNGEE. The CDR3 runs 16 residues. The V gene lost 0 bases and the J gene lost 4 bases, with 13 bases spanning the gap. The DNA of the CDR3 is TGTGCCAGCAGCGTAGAGAAGGGGCCCGGCACCGGGGAGCTGTTTTTT. It encodes CASSVEKGPGTGELFF.

V and J are TRBV18 and TRBJ1-4; D call uncertain. Deletions cut 9 bases from V and 4 bases from J, with 15 bases between. Germline V gives CDR1 KGHSH, CDR2 LQKENI. This CDR3 contains 14 residues. CDR3 in amino acids: CASTKGRLNEKLFF. Written as DNA, the CDR3 is TGTGCCAGTACCAAGGGTCGGCTTAATGAAAAACTGTTTTTT.

The genes are TRBV7-9 and TRBJ2-3; D may match TRBD1 or TRBD2 (5 bases each). The CDR3 loop spans 14 amino acids. Germline V CDR1 and CDR2: SEHNR, FQNEAQ (reference sequence). V lost 1 base and J 7 bases, leaving 12 bases between the germline ends. The CDR3, as DNA: TGTGCCAGCAGCTTAGGGGACCTTGTTAATACGCAGTATTTT. Its translation: CASSLGDLVNTQYF.

The chain recombines TRBV7-9 with TRBJ2-5, with D hard to call. V lost 0 bases and J lost 2, with 7 bases in between. The CDR3 has 14 residues. Germline CDR1 SEHNR, CDR2 FQNEAQ (reference sequence). The CDR3 DNA is TGTGCCAGCAGCTTAGCGAAACCTCAAGAGACCCAGTACTTC. Its translation: CASSLAKPQETQYF.

The chain uses TRBV4-3 and TRBJ2-2, with 9 positions matching TRBD1. CDR3 size: 18 residues. Looked up from germline, CDR1 is LGHNA and CDR2 is YSLEER. J was trimmed by 4 bases and V by 0 bases; bases with no gene match: 9. DNA of the CDR3: TGCGCCAGCAGCCAAGATTACAACAGGGGGCAGCGCACCGGGGAGCTGTTTTTT. It codes for CASSQDYNRGQRTGELFF.